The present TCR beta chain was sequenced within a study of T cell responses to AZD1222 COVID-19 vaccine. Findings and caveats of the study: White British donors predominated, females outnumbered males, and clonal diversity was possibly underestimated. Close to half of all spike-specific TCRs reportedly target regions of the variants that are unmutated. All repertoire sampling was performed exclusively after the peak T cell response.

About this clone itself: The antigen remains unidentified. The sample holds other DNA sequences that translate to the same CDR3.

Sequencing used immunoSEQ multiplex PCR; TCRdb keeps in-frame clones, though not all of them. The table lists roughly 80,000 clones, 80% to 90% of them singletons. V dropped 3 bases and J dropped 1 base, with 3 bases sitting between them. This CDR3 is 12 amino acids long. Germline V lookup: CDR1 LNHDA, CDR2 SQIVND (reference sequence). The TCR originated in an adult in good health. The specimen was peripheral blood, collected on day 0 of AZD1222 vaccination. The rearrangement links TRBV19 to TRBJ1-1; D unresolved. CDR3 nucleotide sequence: TGTGCCAGTAGTATCGGGAACACTGAAGCTTTCTTT. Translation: CASSIGNTEAFF.